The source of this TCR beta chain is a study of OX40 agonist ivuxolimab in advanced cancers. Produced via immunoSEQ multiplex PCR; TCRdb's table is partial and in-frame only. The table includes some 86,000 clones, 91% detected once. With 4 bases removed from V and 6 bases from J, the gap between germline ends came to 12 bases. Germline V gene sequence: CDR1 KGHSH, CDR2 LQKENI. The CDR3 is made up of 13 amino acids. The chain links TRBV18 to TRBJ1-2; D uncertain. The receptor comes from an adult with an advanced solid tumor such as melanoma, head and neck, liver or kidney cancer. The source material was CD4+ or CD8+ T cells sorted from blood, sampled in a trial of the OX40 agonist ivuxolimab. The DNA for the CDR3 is TGTGCCAGCTCACAAGGCAGGAGCGATGGCTACACCTTC. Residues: CASSQGRSDGYTF.